This paragraph reports one TCR beta chain. This CDR3 is built from 15 residues. Looked up from germline, CDR1 is SNHLY and CDR2 is FYNNEI. V gave up 3 bases and J gave up 7 bases, with 13 bases separating them. Participant age was roughly 18 to 95 years, and participants resided in 20 to 30 US areas. Participant-given clinical history determined each cohort assignment. This record belongs to a study of blood T cell repertoires in COVID-19. Sequencing was performed with immunoSEQ multiplex PCR; in TCRdb, only in-frame clones are kept and a portion is missing. Of 350,000 to 400,000 clones in the sample, approximately 87% are singletons; the top ten hold 0.95% to 1%.

J is TRBJ1-6 and V is TRBV2; D unclear. The sample taken for sequencing was PBMCs or T cells enriched from blood (not recorded which). The clonotype was recovered from a woman aged 30 to 39 with acute COVID-19. The CDR3 spells CASSERESENSPLHF. The CDR3 nucleotides are TGTGCCAGCAGTGAGAGGGAGTCGGAGAATTCACCCCTCCACTTT.